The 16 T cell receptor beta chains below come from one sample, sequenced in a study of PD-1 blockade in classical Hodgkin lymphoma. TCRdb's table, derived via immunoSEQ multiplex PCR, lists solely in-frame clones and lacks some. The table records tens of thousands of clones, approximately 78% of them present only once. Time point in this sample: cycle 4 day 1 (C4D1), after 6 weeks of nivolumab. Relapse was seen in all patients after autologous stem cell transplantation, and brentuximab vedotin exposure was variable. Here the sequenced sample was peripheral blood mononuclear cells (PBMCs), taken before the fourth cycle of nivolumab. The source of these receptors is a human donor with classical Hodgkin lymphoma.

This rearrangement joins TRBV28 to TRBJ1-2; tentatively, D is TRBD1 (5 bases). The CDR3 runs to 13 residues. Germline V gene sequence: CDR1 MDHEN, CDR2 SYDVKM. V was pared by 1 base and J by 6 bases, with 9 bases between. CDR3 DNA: TGTGCCAGCAGTTTATTGGGACTCCATGGCTACACCTTC. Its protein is CASSLLGLHGYTF.

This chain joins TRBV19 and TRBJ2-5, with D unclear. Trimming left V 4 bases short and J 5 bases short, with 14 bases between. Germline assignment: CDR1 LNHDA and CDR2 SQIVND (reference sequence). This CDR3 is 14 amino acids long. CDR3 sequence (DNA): TGTGCCAGTAGTAAGAGGACCTTGGAGGAGACCCAGTACTTC. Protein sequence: CASSKRTLEETQYF.

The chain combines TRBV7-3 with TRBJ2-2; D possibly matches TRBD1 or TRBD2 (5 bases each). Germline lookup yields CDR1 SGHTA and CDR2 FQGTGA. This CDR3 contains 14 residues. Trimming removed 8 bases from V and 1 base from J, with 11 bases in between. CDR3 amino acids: CASGTDGNTGELFF. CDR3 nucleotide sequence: TGTGCCAGCGGGACGGACGGGAACACCGGGGAGCTGTTTTTT.

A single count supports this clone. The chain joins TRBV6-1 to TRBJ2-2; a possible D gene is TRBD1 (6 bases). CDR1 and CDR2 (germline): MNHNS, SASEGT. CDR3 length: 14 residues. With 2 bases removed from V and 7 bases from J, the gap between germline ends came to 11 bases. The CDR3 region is CASSEQGPVGELFF. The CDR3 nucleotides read TGTGCCAGCAGTGAACAGGGGCCGGTCGGGGAGCTGTTTTTT.

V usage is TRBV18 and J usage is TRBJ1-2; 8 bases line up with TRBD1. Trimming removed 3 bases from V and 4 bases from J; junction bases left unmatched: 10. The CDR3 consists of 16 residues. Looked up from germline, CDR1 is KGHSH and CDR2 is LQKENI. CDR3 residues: CASSPTGQGSSYGYTF. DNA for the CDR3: TGTGCCAGCTCACCTACTGGACAGGGTTCTTCCTATGGCTACACCTTC.

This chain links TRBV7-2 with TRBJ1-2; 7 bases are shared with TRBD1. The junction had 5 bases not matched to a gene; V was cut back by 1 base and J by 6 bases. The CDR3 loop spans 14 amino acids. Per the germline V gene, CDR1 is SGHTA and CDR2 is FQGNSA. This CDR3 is CASSLEGATDGYTF. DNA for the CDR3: TGTGCCAGCAGCTTAGAGGGGGCGACTGATGGCTACACCTTC.

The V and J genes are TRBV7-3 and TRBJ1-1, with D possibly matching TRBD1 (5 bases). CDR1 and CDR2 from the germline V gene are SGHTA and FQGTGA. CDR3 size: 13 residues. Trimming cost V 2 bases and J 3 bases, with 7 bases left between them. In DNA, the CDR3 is TGTGCCAGCAGCTTAGCAGGGTACACTGAAGCTTTCTTT. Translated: CASSLAGYTEAFF. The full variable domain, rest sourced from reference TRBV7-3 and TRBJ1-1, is GAGVSQTPSNKVTEKGKYVELRCDPISGHTALYWYRQSLGQGPEFLIYFQGTGAADDSGLPNDRFFAVRPEGSVSTLKIQRTERGDSAVYLCASSLAGYTEAFFGQGTRLTVV.

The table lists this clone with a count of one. The CDR3 spells CASSLSAQLNTEAFF. The CDR3 region has the DNA TGTGCCAGCAGCTTATCGGCCCAGCTGAACACTGAAGCTTTCTTT. The gene calls are TRBV7-2 and TRBJ1-1; no clear D gene. V shed 2 bases and J shed 0 bases, with 10 bases lying between them. CDR1 and CDR2 (germline): SGHTA, FQGNSA. This CDR3 comprises 15 residues.

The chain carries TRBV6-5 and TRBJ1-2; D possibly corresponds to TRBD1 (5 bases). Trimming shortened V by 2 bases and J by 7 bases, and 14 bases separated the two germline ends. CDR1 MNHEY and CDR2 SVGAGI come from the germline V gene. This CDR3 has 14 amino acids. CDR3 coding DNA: TGTGCCAGCAGTTACGACAGAGGGCCAGGTGGCTACACCTTC. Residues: CASSYDRGPGGYTF.

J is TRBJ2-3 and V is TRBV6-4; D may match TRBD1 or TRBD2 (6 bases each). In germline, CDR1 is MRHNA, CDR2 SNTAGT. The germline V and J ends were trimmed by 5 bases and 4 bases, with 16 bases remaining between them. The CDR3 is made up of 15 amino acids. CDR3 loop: CASSSGGRSSDTQYF. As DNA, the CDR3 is TGTGCCAGCAGTTCTGGGGGGCGATCGTCAGATACGCAGTATTTT.

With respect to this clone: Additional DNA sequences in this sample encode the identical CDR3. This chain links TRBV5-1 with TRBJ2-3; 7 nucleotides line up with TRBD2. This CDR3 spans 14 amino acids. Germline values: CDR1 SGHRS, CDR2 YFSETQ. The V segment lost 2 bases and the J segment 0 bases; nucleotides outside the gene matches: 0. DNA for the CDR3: TGCGCCAGCAGCTTAGCGGGGAGCACAGATACGCAGTATTTT. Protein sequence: CASSLAGSTDTQYF.

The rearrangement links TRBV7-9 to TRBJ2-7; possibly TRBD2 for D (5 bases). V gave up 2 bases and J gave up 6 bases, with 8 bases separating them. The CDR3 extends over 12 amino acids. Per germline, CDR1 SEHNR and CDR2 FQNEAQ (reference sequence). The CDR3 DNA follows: TGTGCCAGCAGCTTAACCGGGATCGAGCAGTACTTC. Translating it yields CASSLTGIEQYF.

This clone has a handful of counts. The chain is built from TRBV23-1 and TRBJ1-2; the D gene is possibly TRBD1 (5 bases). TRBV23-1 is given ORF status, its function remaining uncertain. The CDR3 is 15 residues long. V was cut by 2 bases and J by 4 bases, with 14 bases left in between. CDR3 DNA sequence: TGCGCCAGCAGTCAAATGGGGGGACGGGTCTATGGCTACACCTTC. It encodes CASSQMGGRVYGYTF.

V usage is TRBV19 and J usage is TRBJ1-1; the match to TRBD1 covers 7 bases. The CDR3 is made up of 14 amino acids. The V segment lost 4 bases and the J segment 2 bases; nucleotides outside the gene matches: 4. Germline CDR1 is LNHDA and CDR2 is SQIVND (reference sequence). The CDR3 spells CASSRRDSNTEAFF. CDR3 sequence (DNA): TGTGCCAGTAGTAGGCGGGACAGCAACACTGAAGCTTTCTTT.

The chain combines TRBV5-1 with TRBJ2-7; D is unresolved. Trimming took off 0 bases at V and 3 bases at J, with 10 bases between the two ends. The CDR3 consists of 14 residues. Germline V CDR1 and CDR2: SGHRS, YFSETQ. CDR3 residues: CASSLASTNYEQYF. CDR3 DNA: TGCGCCAGCAGCTTGGCGTCCACAAACTACGAGCAGTACTTC.

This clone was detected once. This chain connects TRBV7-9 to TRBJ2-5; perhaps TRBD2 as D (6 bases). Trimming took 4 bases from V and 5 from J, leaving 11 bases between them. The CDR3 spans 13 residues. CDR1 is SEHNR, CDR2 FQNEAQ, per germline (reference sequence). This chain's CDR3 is CASSSAGHETQYF. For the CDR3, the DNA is TGTGCCAGCAGCTCCGCGGGGCACGAGACCCAGTACTTC. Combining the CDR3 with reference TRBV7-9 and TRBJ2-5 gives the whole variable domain DTGVSQNPRHKITKRGQNVTFRCDPISEHNRLYWYRQTLGQGPEFLTYFQNEAQLEKSRLLSDRFSAERPKGSFSTLEIQRTEQGDSAMYLCASSSAGHETQYFGPGTRLLVL.